The 26 T cell receptor beta chains listed next were all sequenced from one sample in a study of shared clonotypes between healthy human individuals. Profiling relied on immunoSEQ multiplex PCR, and the TCRdb table lists in-frame clones only, not all of them. The sample yields a few million clones, roughly nine tenths seen once. Sequencing was performed on naive CD4+ T cells sorted from blood. Described subset: CD45RA+ positively selected. The receptors here all came from a man aged 18 to 29 in good health.

The chain employs TRBV7-6 and TRBJ2-1; tentatively, D is TRBD1 (7 bases). Trimming removed 1 base at V and 9 bases at J, with 13 bases between. CDR1 SGHVS and CDR2 FNYEAQ come from the germline V gene. The CDR3 spans 14 residues. CDR3 protein: CASSLDVQGGEQFF. CDR3 bases: TGTGCCAGCAGCTTAGATGTTCAGGGGGGTGAGCAGTTCTTC.

The rearrangement uses TRBV7-9 and TRBJ2-3; 9 bases agree with TRBD2. The CDR3 contains 17 residues. CDR1 SEHNR and CDR2 FQNEAQ come from the germline V gene (reference sequence). V shed 2 bases, J shed 2 bases, and the junction held 8 bases outside the gene matches. The CDR3 reads CASSLRVGGRDTDTQYF. The CDR3 DNA is TGTGCCAGCAGCTTACGGGTCGGCGGGAGGGACACAGATACGCAGTATTTT.

V is TRBV29-1 and J is TRBJ2-1; 7 nucleotides agree with TRBD1. The germline V gene has CDR1 SQVTM and CDR2 ANQGSEA. With 4 bases clipped from V and 6 bases from J, the junction kept 9 bases outside the gene matches. The CDR3 has 14 amino acids. CDR3 sequence (DNA): TGCAGCGTTGTGATACTAGGGGGCCGCAATGAGCAGTTCTTC. Amino acids: CSVVILGGRNEQFF.

The genes are TRBV27 and TRBJ2-6; 7 nucleotides agree with TRBD1. The CDR3 covers 15 residues. Germline CDR1 is MNHEY and CDR2 is SMNVEV (reference sequence). The junction had 9 bases not matched to a gene; V was cut back by 9 bases and J by 4 bases. The CDR3 region is CASRTGGQGANVLTF. CDR3 coding DNA: TGTGCCAGTCGGACAGGTGGGCAGGGGGCCAACGTCCTGACTTTC.

This chain joins TRBV6-4 and TRBJ1-4; tentative D call: TRBD1 (5 bases). The V and J ends lost 6 bases and 4 bases respectively, with 15 bases between them. The germline gives CDR1 MRHNA, CDR2 SNTAGT. CDR3 length: 15 residues. The CDR3 nucleotides read TGTGCCAGCAGCACCCTACAGGCGATTAATGAAAAACTGTTTTTT. Translated, it gives CASSTLQAINEKLFF.

This chain links TRBV4-3 with TRBJ2-2, with 14 nucleotides matching TRBD2. Germline V CDR1 and CDR2: LGHNA, YSLEER. The trim removed 6 bases at V and 6 bases at J, leaving 6 bases unmatched. This CDR3 contains 16 residues. In nucleotides, the CDR3 is TGCGCCAGCAGATCGGGACTAGCGGGAGTCGCCGGGGAGCTGTTTTTT. As protein: CASRSGLAGVAGELFF.

The V gene is TRBV5-3, the J gene TRBJ2-7, with 10 bases identical to TRBD2. TRBV5-3 is an ORF; its function is uncertain. The CDR3 sequence is 13 residues long. V gave up 8 bases and J gave up 7 bases; unmatched junction bases: 9. The CDR3 reads CASTLAGVGEQYF. CDR3 nucleotide sequence: TGTGCCAGCACGCTAGCGGGAGTTGGAGAGCAGTACTTC.

V is TRBV5-4 and J is TRBJ1-3; TRBD1 is a possible D gene (6 bases). The CDR3 contains 14 residues. V was cut by 0 bases and J by 5 bases, with 9 bases left in between. Germline lookup yields CDR1 SGHNT and CDR2 YYREEE (reference sequence). In nucleotides, the CDR3 is TGTGCCAGCAGCTTGGGGACAGAGCGAAACACCATATATTTT. This codes for CASSLGTERNTIYF.

With respect to this clone: At one boundary the junction diverges from the germline segment, which might be a read error. This chain connects TRBV7-2 to TRBJ2-2; no reliable D call. CDR1 is SGHTA and CDR2 is FQGNSA in the germline V gene. This CDR3 is built from 14 residues. The CDR3 DNA reads as TGTGCCAGCCGCTTGGGGACGAACACCGGGGAGCTGTTTTTT. Amino acid sequence: CASRLGTNTGELFF.

This clone was counted once. The chain couples TRBV5-8 to TRBJ2-3, with a tentative D call TRBD1 (5 bases). The CDR3 covers 14 residues. V gave up 0 bases and J gave up 9 bases, with 14 bases separating them. Per the germline V gene, CDR1 is SGHTS and CDR2 is YDEGEE. This CDR3 is CASSLVVQGQTQYF. Written as DNA, the CDR3 is TGTGCCAGCAGCTTGGTGGTTCAGGGTCAGACGCAGTATTTT.

The rearrangement links TRBV14 to TRBJ2-3, with TRBD2 identical over 11 bases. The CDR3 length is 19 residues. CDR1 and CDR2 from the germline V gene are SGHDN and FVKESK. Trimming removed 3 bases from V and 0 bases from J; junction bases left unmatched: 11. CDR3 nucleotides: TGTGCCAGCAGCCATCTAACGGGACTAGCGGTGACTAGCACAGATACGCAGTATTTT. Translation gives CASSHLTGLAVTSTDTQYF.

This chain uses TRBV5-4 with TRBJ1-1, with D tentatively TRBD1 (5 bases). V was clipped by 4 bases and J by 3 bases, with 16 bases between them. CDR1 is SGHNT, CDR2 YYREEE, per germline (reference sequence). The CDR3 is 15 residues long. Here the CDR3 reads CASSPGQSGHTEAFF. Written as DNA, the CDR3 is TGTGCCAGCAGCCCAGGACAATCAGGTCACACTGAAGCTTTCTTT.

This clone was seen more than once but under ten times. The V and J genes are TRBV20-1 and TRBJ1-2; D not certain. There are 10 residues in the CDR3. Germline assignment: CDR1 DFQATT and CDR2 SNEGSKA (reference sequence). The V and J ends lost 2 bases and 7 bases respectively, with 5 bases between them. The CDR3 DNA sequence: TGCAGTGCTAGACCGACTGGCTACACCTTC. Its protein is CSARPTGYTF.

V is TRBV7-2 and J is TRBJ2-2; 10 bases map to TRBD2. The CDR3 runs 18 residues. The V and J ends lost 0 bases and 1 base, in that order; junction bases with no gene match: 5. Germline V gene lookup returns CDR1 SGHTA and CDR2 FQGNSA. The CDR3 here is CASSLAGLAELNTGELFF. In DNA, the CDR3 is TGTGCCAGCAGCTTAGCCGGACTAGCGGAATTGAACACCGGGGAGCTGTTTTTT. Supplemented by reference TRBV7-2 and TRBJ2-2, the full variable domain reads GAGVSQSPSNKVTEKGKDVELRCDPISGHTALYWYRQSLGQGLEFLIYFQGNSAPDKSGLPSDRFSAERTGGSVSTLTIQRTQQEDSAVYLCASSLAGLAELNTGELFFGEGSRLTVL.

The rearrangement joins TRBV30 to TRBJ1-1; D call uncertain. Germline V lookup: CDR1 GTSNPN, CDR2 SVGIG (reference sequence). CDR3 length: 11 amino acids. The V end was cut by 3 bases, the J end by 6 bases, with 8 bases between. CDR3 residues: CAWRARSEAFF. CDR3 nucleotides: TGTGCCTGGAGGGCGAGGTCTGAAGCTTTCTTT.

The chain recombines TRBV10-1 with TRBJ2-2; 8 bases are a match to TRBD2. The CDR3 length is 16 residues. V lost 8 bases, J lost 0 bases, and 8 bases stayed unmatched. Germline lookup yields CDR1 WNHNN and CDR2 SYGVQD (reference sequence). CDR3 residues: CASSGAGAPNTGELFF. DNA of the CDR3: TGCGCCAGCTCGGGAGCGGGGGCTCCGAACACCGGGGAGCTGTTTTTT.

The chain employs TRBV19 and TRBJ1-6, with 10 bases fitting TRBD1. Germline CDR1 LNHDA, CDR2 SQIVND (reference sequence). The CDR3 extends over 13 amino acids. The V gene end was trimmed by 9 bases and the J gene end by 8 bases; junction bases not matched to a gene: 4. CDR3 nucleotides: TGTGCCAGCAGGGACAGGGGACATTCACCCCTCCACTTT. Its translation is CASRDRGHSPLHF.

This chain links TRBV30 with TRBJ2-3, with TRBD2 matching 13 bases. The CDR3 runs to 16 residues. J lost 4 bases, V lost 5 bases, and 9 bases had no gene match. The germline gives CDR1 GTSNPN, CDR2 SVGIG (reference sequence). The CDR3 sequence is CAWGPGTSGTSDTQYF. The CDR3 DNA is TGTGCCTGGGGTCCCGGGACTAGCGGGACCTCAGATACGCAGTATTTT.

This chain joins TRBV6-1 and TRBJ2-3; possible D gene TRBD2, 5 bases. Germline V gene lookup returns CDR1 MNHNS and CDR2 SASEGT. V was trimmed by 5 bases and J by 3 bases, leaving 15 bases between them. The CDR3 extends over 15 amino acids. CDR3 in amino acids: CASSWAVATTDTQYF. CDR3 DNA sequence: TGTGCCAGCAGTTGGGCGGTAGCGACGACAGATACGCAGTATTTT.

The chain has TRBV12-1 and TRBJ1-6; the DNA was not used to check the table's D call, TRBD1. TRBV12-1 is reported as a pseudogene. This CDR3 spans 12 amino acids. Here the CDR3 DNA reads TGTGCCAGCAGCTCAGACAGGGGCGCCCTCCACTTT. Residues: CASSSDRGALHF.

The chain links TRBV18 to TRBJ2-3; the D is unclear. Looked up from germline, CDR1 is KGHSH and CDR2 is LQKENI. V shed 4 bases and J shed 0 bases, with 11 bases lying between them. There are 15 residues in the CDR3. The CDR3 spells CASSLPVGSTDTQYF. CDR3 nucleotides: TGTGCCAGCTCACTCCCGGTAGGGAGCACAGATACGCAGTATTTT. The variable domain in full, with the rest retrieved from reference TRBV18 and TRBJ2-3, is NAGVMQNPRHLVRRRGQEARLRCSPMKGHSHVYWYRQLPEEGLKFMVYLQKENIIDESGMPKERFSAEFPKEGPSILRIQQVVRGDSAAYFCASSLPVGSTDTQYFGPGTRLTVL.

This clone was recorded once. The rearrangement joins TRBV7-3 to TRBJ2-1, with D perhaps assigned TRBD1 or TRBD2 (5 bases each). The CDR3 loop spans 15 amino acids. Germline V gene sequence: CDR1 SGHTA, CDR2 FQGTGA. Trimming pared 2 bases from V and 4 bases from J, leaving 12 bases between. The CDR3 is CASSLEGTQYNEQFF. The CDR3 DNA sequence: TGTGCCAGCAGCTTAGAAGGGACCCAATACAATGAGCAGTTCTTC.

V usage is TRBV18 and J usage is TRBJ2-5; 8 bases fit TRBD1. The V gene end was trimmed by 1 base and the J gene end by 2 bases; junction bases not matched to a gene: 6. Germline V gene sequence: CDR1 KGHSH, CDR2 LQKENI. The CDR3 extends over 16 amino acids. The CDR3 protein is CASSPLGQGGQETQYF. The CDR3 DNA sequence: TGTGCCAGCTCACCACTCGGACAGGGCGGTCAAGAGACCCAGTACTTC.

V is TRBV29-1 and J is TRBJ2-3; possibly TRBD1 for D (6 bases). Trimming left V 3 bases short and J 6 bases short, with 13 bases between. This CDR3 is built from 13 residues. Germline CDR1 reads SQVTM; CDR2 reads ANQGSEA. The CDR3 loop reads CSVDRDTSDTQYF. The CDR3 DNA follows: TGCAGCGTTGACCGGGACACCTCGGATACGCAGTATTTT.

The genes are TRBV6-5 and TRBJ1-1, with D unresolved. The CDR3 runs to 16 residues. The V end was cut by 2 bases, the J end by 0 bases, with 13 bases between. CDR1 and CDR2 (germline): MNHEY, SVGAGI. The CDR3 loop reads CASSYGWAGLNTEAFF. The CDR3 DNA reads TGTGCCAGCAGTTACGGTTGGGCAGGCTTGAACACTGAAGCTTTCTTT.

The rearrangement links TRBV2 to TRBJ2-5; D not resolved. Trimming removed 2 bases at V and 2 bases at J, with 9 bases between. This CDR3 spans 14 amino acids. The V gene's germline CDR1 is SNHLY and CDR2 FYNNEI. The CDR3 coding sequence is TGTGCCAGCAGTGAACGGCAGAAACAAGAGACCCAGTACTTC. It specifies CASSERQKQETQYF.